This is a list of T cell receptor beta chains from one sample in a study of OX40 agonist ivuxolimab in advanced cancers. Using immunoSEQ multiplex PCR, the repertoire was profiled, and TCRdb retains in-frame clones only, with some absent. The sample yields about 38,000 clones, roughly 82% seen once. The sample was CD4+ or CD8+ T cells sorted from blood, taken in a trial of the OX40 agonist ivuxolimab. These receptors originate from an adult with an advanced solid tumor such as melanoma, head and neck, liver or kidney cancer. CDR3s include the opening cysteine and the closing phenylalanine or tryptophan. Fields, in order: clone size, V gene, D gene, CDR3 length, J gene, CDR3 protein, CDR3 DNA. D genes are given only for firm matches. Where a row states a size, it is once, few, many or the class of an expanded clone; other rows omit it.

>NA|TRBV7-2|TRBD2|18|TRBJ2-7
CASSPPGGGRAFSYEQYF
TGTGCCAGCAGCCCCCCCGGGGGCGGGAGGGCTTTTTCCTACGAGCAGTACTTC
>NA|TRBV2|NA|15|TRBJ2-5
CASSDGDSPFGTQYF
TGTGCCAGCAGCGACGGAGACAGCCCATTTGGGACCCAGTACTTC
>once|TRBV6-1|TRBD1|15|TRBJ2-5
CASSELGTGGETQYF
TGTGCCAGCAGTGAGTTAGGGACAGGGGGAGAGACCCAGTACTTC
>NA|TRBV6-6|TRBD1|15|TRBJ1-5
CASSYSKGGQQPQHF
TGTGCCAGCAGTTACTCGAAAGGGGGCCAACAGCCCCAGCATTTT
>NA|TRBV30|NA|14|TRBJ1-3
CAWSVLGSGNTIYF
TGTGCCTGGAGTGTCTTGGGAAGCGGAAACACCATATATTTT
>NA|TRBV28|NA|15|TRBJ1-6
CASSSSTGTNSPLHF
TGTGCCAGCAGCTCCTCCACAGGGACTAATTCACCCCTCCACTTT
>NA|TRBV19|TRBD1|14|TRBJ2-3
CASRDRGGTDTQYF
TGTGCCAGTAGGGACAGGGGCGGGACAGATACGCAGTATTTT
>NA|TRBV7-2|NA|14|TRBJ2-2
CASSLAENTGELFF
TGTGCCAGCAGCTTGGCGGAGAACACCGGGGAGCTGTTTTTT
>NA|TRBV10-2|NA|14|TRBJ1-5
CASSRTLLNQPQHF
TGCGCCAGCAGTCGGACATTACTCAATCAGCCCCAGCATTTT
>NA|TRBV30|NA|11|TRBJ1-1
CAWSLNTEAFF
TGTGCCTGGAGTTTGAACACTGAAGCTTTCTTT
>NA|TRBV11-3|NA|16|TRBJ1-1
CASSPASRGRDTEAFF
TGTGCCAGCAGCCCCGCCAGCCGGGGGCGGGACACTGAAGCTTTCTTT
>once|TRBV5-6|NA|13|TRBJ2-7
CASTSWQGFRQYF
TGTGCCAGCACCTCCTGGCAGGGGTTTCGGCAGTACTTC
>NA|TRBV23-1|NA|15|TRBJ2-5
CASSKSRGVSETQYF
TGCGCCAGCAGTAAATCCAGAGGGGTCAGCGAGACCCAGTACTTC
>NA|TRBV5-1|NA|14|TRBJ2-5
CASSLALGGETQYF
TGCGCCAGCAGCTTGGCCCTTGGGGGAGAGACCCAGTACTTC
>NA|TRBV19|NA|14|TRBJ1-1
CASSTYGAAPGAFF
TGTGCCAGTAGTACCTACGGGGCCGCCCCGGGAGCTTTCTTT
>NA|TRBV28|NA|15|TRBJ1-5
CASSWGAGGNQPQHF
TGTGCCAGCAGTTGGGGGGCAGGGGGCAATCAGCCCCAGCATTTT
>NA|TRBV10-2|TRBD1|13|TRBJ2-7
CASSEDRGGEQYF
TGCGCCAGCAGTGAGGACAGGGGGGGAGAGCAGTACTTC
>few|TRBV18|TRBD1|12|TRBJ2-5
CASSTGGKTQYF
TGTGCCAGCTCAACAGGGGGAAAGACCCAGTACTTC
>NA|TRBV7-9|NA|15|TRBJ2-7
CASSPRPEQSYEQYF
TGTGCCAGCAGCCCTCGACCGGAACAGTCCTACGAGCAGTACTTC
>NA|TRBV11-3|NA|14|TRBJ2-1
CASSLGGIYNEQFF
TGTGCCAGCAGCTTAGGAGGAATCTACAATGAGCAGTTCTTC
>once|TRBV6-1|NA|14|TRBJ2-3
CASSKDHSTDTQYF
TGTGCCAGCAGTAAAGACCACTCCACAGATACGCAGTATTTT
>NA|TRBV27|NA|13|TRBJ1-2
CASSLSGYYGYTF
TGTGCCAGCAGTTTATCAGGGTATTACGGCTACACCTTC
>NA|TRBV5-1|TRBD2|16|TRBJ2-3
CASSPPSGRVGDTQYF
TGCGCCAGCAGCCCCCCGAGCGGGAGGGTGGGAGATACGCAGTATTTT